The 19 T cell receptor beta chains in this list originate from one sample, sequenced in a study of T cell responses to AZD1222 COVID-19 vaccine (dated by TCRdb to the early 2020s). Library generation was performed with the immunoSEQ multiplex PCR assay. Drawn from immuneACCESS, this table holds only the in-frame rearrangements with V and J called that TCRdb kept. Clones are partly lost; checked studies trace under half to an unresolved V gene and leave the rest unexplained. The sample table contains 150,000 to 200,000 clones; only one count was recorded for 70% to 90% of them. The top ten clones comprise around a tenth of the sample. The time point label, read with the paper, signifies: about 28 days (+/-7) after the second vaccine dose. The input for sequencing was peripheral blood, taken 28 days after the second AZD1222 dose. Receptors were obtained from an adult who received the AZD1222 COVID-19 vaccine.

This chain links TRBV5-6 with TRBJ1-6; TRBD1 matches at 8 bases. The germline CDR1 and CDR2 sequences are SGHDT and YYEEEE. Trimming took 2 bases from V and 8 from J; bases not matched to a gene: 6. CDR3 size: 15 residues. The chain's CDR3 is CASSLVQGVDSPLHF. In DNA, the CDR3 is TGTGCCAGCAGCTTAGTACAGGGGGTGGATTCACCCCTCCACTTT.

The chain employs TRBV20-1 and TRBJ2-4; D ambiguous. The V gene's germline CDR1 is DFQATT and CDR2 SNEGSKA (reference sequence). Trimming took off 5 bases at V and 4 bases at J, with 6 bases between the two ends. The CDR3 spans 11 residues. As DNA, the CDR3 is TGCAGTGCTTCCGGGAAAAACATTCAGTACTTC. Its translation: CSASGKNIQYF.

The chain couples TRBV7-9 to TRBJ2-5; 8 positions match TRBD2. This CDR3 comprises 16 residues. Germline-derived CDR1 and CDR2 are SEHNR and FQNEAQ (reference sequence). With 3 bases clipped from V and 4 bases from J, the junction kept 10 bases outside the gene matches. The CDR3 DNA is TGTGCCAGCAGCTTTACGTCCGGGACTAGGGCAGAGACCCAGTACTTC. This gives the protein CASSFTSGTRAETQYF.

Only one count was recorded for this clone. The rearrangement uses TRBV2 and TRBJ1-2; 8 nucleotides agree with TRBD1. The CDR3 loop spans 13 amino acids. Per the germline V gene, CDR1 is SNHLY and CDR2 is FYNNEI. Trimming at V came to 3 bases and at J to 3 bases, leaving 0 bases not matched to a gene. The CDR3 is CASSEDRDYGYTF. The CDR3 region has the DNA TGTGCCAGCAGTGAGGACAGGGACTATGGCTACACCTTC.

In DNA, the CDR3 is TGCGCCAGCAGTCAGTGGGGAGAGTTCAGCTCCTACGAGCAGTACTTC. Encoded protein: CASSQWGEFSSYEQYF. The chain joins TRBV23-1 to TRBJ2-7; tentatively, D is TRBD2 (5 bases). TRBV23-1 qualifies as an ORF whose function is uncertain. Trimming stripped 3 bases from V and 0 bases from J, with 15 bases between. The CDR3 runs to 16 residues.

Note on this clone: The same CDR3 arises from other DNA sequences in this sample as well. The V and J genes are TRBV6-2 or TRBV6-3 and TRBJ1-5; D ambiguous. Trimming removed 2 bases from V and 3 bases from J, with 8 bases in between. Germline CDR1 and CDR2: MNHEY and SVGEGT. The CDR3 is 14 residues long. The CDR3 nucleotides read TGTGCCAGCAGTTACGAAGGGAACAATCAGCCCCAGCATTTT. It translates to CASSYEGNNQPQHF.

The rearrangement uses TRBV11-2 and TRBJ1-1; no reliable D call. The germline CDR1 and CDR2 sequences are SGHAT and FQNNGV. V lost 0 bases and J 5 bases, leaving 10 bases between the germline ends. The CDR3 contains 14 residues. DNA for the CDR3: TGTGCCAGCAGCTTAGATGGATGGGAGACTGAAGCTTTCTTT. Translating gives CASSLDGWETEAFF.

V is TRBV3-1 (or the pseudogene TRBV3-2) and J is TRBJ1-1; 7 nucleotides match TRBD1. V lost 7 bases, J lost 2 bases, and 7 bases stayed unmatched. The CDR3 is 14 residues long. Per the germline V gene, CDR1 is LGHDT and CDR2 is YNNKEL (reference sequence). CDR3 protein: CASNYRGPNTEAFF. CDR3 coding DNA: TGTGCCAGCAACTACAGGGGACCAAACACTGAAGCTTTCTTT.

The V call is TRBV24-1, the J call TRBJ1-2; TRBD1 is a possible D gene (5 bases). V shed 7 bases and J shed 7 bases, with 15 bases lying between them. The germline V gene has CDR1 KGHDR and CDR2 SFDVKD. The length of the CDR3 is 13 residues. Here the CDR3 reads CATSPGPRAGYTF. In nucleotides, the CDR3 is TGTGCCACCAGCCCGGGACCAAGGGCTGGCTACACCTTC.

The chain links TRBV11-3 to TRBJ2-2; D perhaps matches TRBD2 (6 bases). The CDR3 spans 14 residues. Germline CDR1 SGHNT, CDR2 YENEEA. V lost 1 base, J lost 7 bases, and 10 bases lay in between. Written as DNA, the CDR3 is TGTGCCAGCAGCTTAGTGGCGGGGATCGGGGAGCTGTTTTTT. Protein sequence: CASSLVAGIGELFF.

V gene TRBV7-3 combines with J gene TRBJ2-1; 7 bases are shared with TRBD2. Per the germline V gene, CDR1 is SGHTA and CDR2 is FQGTGA. The trim removed 3 bases at V and 9 bases at J, leaving 5 bases unmatched. CDR3 size: 13 residues. The CDR3 nucleotides read TGTGCCAGCAGCTTCGGGGGGACGGGTGAGCAGTTCTTC. It specifies CASSFGGTGEQFF.

The V call is TRBV28, the J call TRBJ1-2, with 8 bases aligning to TRBD1. The CDR3 covers 14 residues. Unmatched junction bases numbered 4, after V lost 5 bases and J lost 2 bases. Germline V gene data show CDR1 as MDHEN and CDR2 as SYDVKM. The CDR3 bases are TGTGCCAGCAGTGAGTACAGGGGGAACTATGGCTACACCTTC. Its protein is CASSEYRGNYGYTF.

The chain employs TRBV27 and TRBJ1-4, with D possibly TRBD1 on 5 matching bases. V lost 3 bases, J lost 0 bases, and 17 bases lay in between. Germline V gene sequence: CDR1 MNHEY, CDR2 SMNVEV (reference sequence). The CDR3 consists of 18 residues. This CDR3 is CASSFRQGRSATNEKLFF. The DNA for the CDR3 is TGTGCCAGCAGTTTTCGCCAGGGAAGGTCGGCAACTAATGAAAAACTGTTTTTT. Based on the CDR3 plus reference TRBV27 and TRBJ1-4, the full variable domain is EAQVTQNPRYLITVTGKKLTVTCSQNMNHEYMSWYRQDPGLGLRQIYYSMNVEVTDKGDVPEGYKVSRKEKRNFPLILESPSPNQTSLYFCASSFRQGRSATNEKLFFGSGTQLSVL.

The V gene is TRBV4-1, the J gene TRBJ1-4; 10 bases align to TRBD1. The germline gives CDR1 MGHRA, CDR2 YSYEKL. The trim removed 3 bases at V and 5 bases at J, leaving 3 bases unmatched. The CDR3 sequence is 15 residues long. CDR3 DNA sequence: TGCGCCAGCAGCCAGGGGGGACAGGGGAATGAAAAACTGTTTTTT. It specifies CASSQGGQGNEKLFF.

This chain connects TRBV30 to TRBJ2-2; D is undetermined. Germline CDR1 reads GTSNPN; CDR2 reads SVGIG (reference sequence). The CDR3 is 12 residues long. V lost 0 bases and J 7 bases, leaving 6 bases between the germline ends. This CDR3 is CAWSVVGGELFF. The DNA for the CDR3 is TGTGCCTGGAGTGTAGTCGGCGGGGAGCTGTTTTTT.

This sequence joins TRBV5-6 and TRBJ2-3; unclear D gene. The CDR3 runs to 14 residues. Per germline, CDR1 SGHDT and CDR2 YYEEEE. The V end lost 1 base, the J end lost 2 bases, and 8 bases lay between the germline ends. DNA for the CDR3: TGTGCCAGCAGCTTGAGTGGGGTCACAGATACGCAGTATTTT. This translates into CASSLSGVTDTQYF.

The V and J genes are TRBV6-2 or TRBV6-3 and TRBJ2-5; 10 positions agree with TRBD2. CDR1 is MNHEY, CDR2 SVGEGT, per germline. V gave up 2 bases and J gave up 5 bases; unmatched junction bases: 14. This CDR3 is built from 18 residues. CDR3 bases: TGTGCCAGCAGTTACCCGAAACAGCGGACTAGCGGTTTCGAGACCCAGTACTTC. Translated, it gives CASSYPKQRTSGFETQYF.

V gene TRBV9 combines with J gene TRBJ1-1; D gene ambiguous. Germline CDR1 reads SGDLS; CDR2 reads YYNGEE. The CDR3 extends over 14 amino acids. V lost 0 bases to trimming and J lost 1 base, with 7 bases between them. The chain's CDR3 is CASSVVTGNTEAFF. The CDR3, as DNA: TGTGCCAGCAGCGTAGTTACCGGGAACACTGAAGCTTTCTTT.

J is TRBJ1-1 and V is TRBV7-9, with D unclear. The CDR3 sequence is 13 residues long. CDR1 and CDR2 from the germline V gene are SEHNR and FQNEAQ (reference sequence). With 1 base removed from V and 1 base from J, the gap between germline ends came to 4 bases. The CDR3 is CASSLGKNTEAFF. The DNA of the CDR3 is TGTGCCAGCAGCTTAGGAAAGAACACTGAAGCTTTCTTT.